The entry below describes one T cell receptor (beta chain). The antigen is undetermined. There are 14 residues in the CDR3. Between the trimmed V and J ends, which lost 1 base and 9 bases, there was a span of 15 bases. CDR1 is KGHSH, CDR2 LQKENI, per germline. This sample stems from a study of cytomegalovirus exposure and HLA in healthy donors. Researchers ran the PCR with 60 Vbeta and 13 Jbeta primers. Libraries were prepared by immunoSEQ multiplex PCR; TCRdb keeps only in-frame clonotypes and omits some of them. The sample consists of under 250,000 clones, approximately 78% of them appearing once. Study-wide results and limits: Within an earlier analysis, most TCR beta V segments proved productive either about 87% or about 30% of the time. In a later analysis, an Asian-associated ancestry cluster reportedly showed fewer N-insertions than the approximately 670-donor mean.

J is TRBJ2-5 and V is TRBV18, with a weak D call TRBD2 (6 bases). This TCR was recovered from a woman aged 40 to 49 in good health and CMV-seronegative. The sample consisted of PBMCs. In DNA, the CDR3 is TGTGCCAGCTCACCACTGGAAGGCGGAGGGGCCCAGTACTTC. Its protein is CASSPLEGGGAQYF.